This record covers a single T cell receptor beta chain. No antigen is known for it. One base away there is no much larger clone; base qualities are not given. The junction shows trimming of 2 bases on V and 4 bases on J, plus 11 bases between the germline ends. The CDR1 and CDR2 encoded by the germline V gene are SGHNT and YENEEA. Spanning cysteine to phenylalanine, the CDR3 consists of 14 amino acids. CDR3 DNA is the only sequence kept; it has 42 bases, read in frame from the first base. In total, 600 or so healthy bone marrow donors made up the cohort. Cohort members were all nominally healthy when sampled, although unrecorded immune exposures were likely present. The donor was CMV seronegative and belonged to the group of 352 seronegative cohort members. A peripheral blood sample was provided by each donor, and peripheral blood mononuclear cells were used for TCR beta sequencing. The Qiagen DNeasy Blood Extraction Kit was used to extract genomic DNA from the blood cell samples.

This sample was included in a study of cytomegalovirus exposure and HLA in healthy donors (dated 2017 in TCRdb). A note on the overall study: An earlier analysis of several hundred of the donors reported around 280 Gb of sequence data and 117 million unique TCR beta sequences obtained from about 200 million T cells. Donor age, sex, ethnicity and CMV serostatus were compiled alongside the repertoire data. HLA typing covered class I and class II loci at four-digit resolution. Across some 400 genotyped donors of the cohort, an average of about 200,000 unique TCR beta nucleotide sequences per donor were sequenced, and about a sixth of those sequences were non-productive. Along with the roughly 670-subject first cohort, a separate validation cohort of about 110 different subjects was used. The T cell repertoires of under 750 subjects were profiled by immunosequencing and related to cytomegalovirus serostatus. The aim of the study was to test whether cataloging public T cell receptors could identify signatures of past pathogen exposure. A handful of DR-DQ haplotypes were handled as single units for association and clustering because linkage in the cohort was strong. Rather than drawing on any new phenotypic data, the later analysis identified candidate immune exposures from TCR beta sequences and the way those sequences occurred across donors. An early release covering approximately 600 HLA-typed donors comprised approximately 290 gigabases of sequencing data and about 90 million unique TCR sequences. A later analysis re-analyzed previously published TCR beta repertoires from roughly 600 donors and added high-resolution HLA genotyping to study TCR occurrence patterns. All discovery cohort repertoires had been generated using a single sequencing platform. To predict cytomegalovirus infection status, the study brought together high-throughput TCR immunosequencing, statistical association of individual TCRs with disease status, and machine learning. A later genetic analysis used genome-wide SNP genotypes for 398 of the 666 donors, treating that subset as a discovery cohort. Of the 300 to 500 genotyped donors, 75% to 85% were placed in the genetic ancestry cluster associated with self-reported Caucasian donors. An earlier analysis of nearly 600 of the donors applied high-throughput TCR beta sequencing to assess whether each TCR beta V gene segment acted as functional or pseudogenic. The number of typed donors differed by locus: roughly 620-630 for A, B, C, DRB1 and DQB1; approximately 530 for DQA1; 600 to 610 for DPA1; and about 470 for DPB1. General study outcomes and caveats: In a later genetic analysis, fewer N-insertions in productive TCRs were reported among donors in an Asian-associated ancestry cluster than the roughly 700-donor mean. Immune exposure information for the cohort was limited to CMV serostatus. Because some donors lacked HLA typing at each locus, the association tests relied only on the typed subset. A further reported finding was that TCR beta sequences accurately predicted the HLA-A and HLA-B alleles for most subjects in the first cohort. In an earlier analysis of some 500 of the donors, most TCR beta V segments were observed in productive rearrangements about 87% or about 30% of the time, broadly matching IMGT annotations. In a later analysis, TCR association rates were found to vary across HLA loci, with the most associated TCRs seen for DRB1 alleles and the fewest for HLA-C alleles. Correlated functional status among segregating V segments might reflect linkage disequilibrium, but an unknown experimental factor could not be ruled out. The study listed over 150 TCR beta chains as associated with cytomegalovirus. Strong co-occurrence of HLA alleles, especially DR and DQ, made assigning TCR associations to individual alleles difficult. According to the authors, the approach could potentially be generalized to other disease states and immunological phenotypes. A group of highly shared sequence variants was considered likely to be a technical artifact of the sequencing pipeline. Three of the identified cytomegalovirus-associated TCR beta chains were confirmed in vitro to be specific for cytomegalovirus antigens. The earlier analysis of some 540 of the donors excluded some 15 rarely observed V segments, including chromosome 9 orphons, because counts were too low. At a false discovery rate of 0.05, a later analysis linked about 16,000 TCR beta sequences to specific HLA alleles. The cohort was sequenced for TCR beta chains only, and without alpha or paired-chain data the features that could be detected were limited. Roughly uniform sequencing depth across donors was assumed in presence/absence analyses, although this assumption may not hold. Most TCR sequences were seen in very few donors, while some public TCRs were found in many individuals. A later analysis reported that several top co-occurrence clusters appeared linked to parvovirus B19, influenza, CMV and Epstein-Barr virus. In a later genetic analysis, a missense DCLRE1C variant was associated with V-gene and J-gene trimming of TCR beta chains, and the association was replicated in an independent cohort. The 87-base-pair reads could not distinguish some IMGT-functional V segments, including TRBV6-2 and TRBV6-3, so those segments were excluded. The classifier was reported to diagnose cytomegalovirus status with high specificity and sensitivity in both the original cohort and the validation cohort. In a later analysis, most CMV-associated TCR beta chains were found to appear HLA-restricted, with HLA associations seemingly driven largely by CMV exposure. In a later analysis, HLA-associated TCR beta chains were found to be more clonally expanded and to have lower generation probabilities than equally common non-associated chains.

Library preparation was by the immunoSEQ multiplex PCR assay. For the multiplex PCR, a mixture combining 60 forward primers for TCR Vbeta segments and 13 reverse primers for TCR Jbeta segments was used. The CDR3 region of rearranged TCR beta genes was amplified from genomic DNA by a multiplex PCR assay. The Illumina HiSeq System was used to sequence the amplified TCR beta libraries as 87-base-pair reads. Regarding the original processing steps: In a later analysis, some 80 million unique TCR beta chains were counted across the roughly 700 repertoires, and some 10 million of these chains were shared by at least two donors. Raw reads were error-corrected and collapsed into unique sequences with a nearest-neighbor algorithm that merged closely related sequences to remove PCR and sequencing errors. V, D and J gene segments were assigned by aligning CDR3 sequences to IMGT reference sequences. For a sequence to be retained, a match of at least six nucleotides to both a V gene segment and a J gene segment was required. Rearrangements were called productive when the CDR3 lacked stop codons and stayed in frame with V and J; all others were non-productive. CDR3 was defined by IMGT convention, running from the second conserved V-encoded cysteine to the conserved J-encoded phenylalanine. The earlier analysis of 550 to 650 of the donors excluded any sequence lacking an unambiguous match to a single V gene segment. In an earlier analysis of approximately 550 of the donors, V segments were called functional above 56.7% productive rearrangements and were called segregating when the between-donor standard deviation exceeded 5%. A statistical classification framework was built for diagnosing cytomegalovirus status from the catalog of TCR beta chain sequences. A later analysis assigned V and J genes by comparing TCR nucleotide sequences with IMGT/GENE-DB human TR gene sequences. A later analysis assigned CDR3 sequences and most-parsimonious VDJ recombination scenarios with the TCRdist pipeline. A later analysis defined each TCR beta chain by its CDR3 amino acid sequence plus V-gene family, and excluded reads lacking a unique V-gene family. To address suspected cross-contamination and a sequencing artifact, a later analysis removed 450 to 700 highly shared, low-generation-probability nucleotide sequences. In a later analysis, a clonal expansion index for each public chain was calculated from normalized within-repertoire ranks of inferred template counts. Generation probabilities in a later analysis came from a VDJ recombination model fitted to out-of-frame rearrangements, and those results were checked against IGoR. In a later analysis, TCR-TCR, TCR-HLA and TCR-CMV co-occurrence was scored with hypergeometric tests, and a repertoire-size bias correction was applied to TCR pairs. In a later analysis, false discovery rates were estimated by permuting HLA or CMV assignments 20 times. In a later analysis, co-occurring TCRs were grouped using DBSCAN, with TCRdist sequence similarity added in when clustering inside HLA-allele-positive subsets. For co-occurrence clustering, repertoires with fewer than 30,000 or more than 120,000 public chains were excluded, along with five repertoires with anomalous nucleotide sharing. Held by TCRdb, this immuneACCESS table contains in-frame sequences only and omits some clones. Under half of the omission traces to an unresolved V gene where checked; the cause of the rest is unknown. V, J and clone size are taken as reported in that table, and D and trimming were inferred from the DNA itself. A total of roughly 170,000 clones appear in this sample, about 80% of them only once. The ten top clones hold about 0.63% of the sample.

This receptor was obtained from a boy aged 5-17 years in good health and CMV-seronegative. The sequence is built from TRBV11-3 and TRBJ2-5, with the D gene too uncertain to name. Sequencing used PBMCs. The nucleotide sequence is given as TGTGCCAGCAGCTTAACTATGTTAGGAGAGACCCAGTACTTC. Its product reads: CASSLTMLGETQYF.